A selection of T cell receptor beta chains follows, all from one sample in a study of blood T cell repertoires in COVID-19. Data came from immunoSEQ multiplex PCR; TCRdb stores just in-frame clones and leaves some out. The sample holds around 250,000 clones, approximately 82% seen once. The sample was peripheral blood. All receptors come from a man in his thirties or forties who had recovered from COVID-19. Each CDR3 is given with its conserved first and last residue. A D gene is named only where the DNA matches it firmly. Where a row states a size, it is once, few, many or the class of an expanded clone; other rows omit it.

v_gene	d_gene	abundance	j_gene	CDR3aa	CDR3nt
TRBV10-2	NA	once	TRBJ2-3	CASIPGGGQIHTQDTQYF	TGCGCCAGCATCCCGGGCGGGGGCCAAATACACACACAGGATACGCAGTATTTT
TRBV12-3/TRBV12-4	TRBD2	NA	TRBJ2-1	CASSPGGRNEQFF	TGTGCCAGCAGCCCGGGGGGGCGGAATGAGCAGTTCTTC
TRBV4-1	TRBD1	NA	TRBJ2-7	CASSQDGVRQGEQYF	TGCGCCAGCAGCCAAGATGGTGTTCGACAGGGCGAGCAGTACTTC
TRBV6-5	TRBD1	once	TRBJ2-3	CASSTGTGALDTQYF	TGTGCCAGCAGTACCGGGACAGGGGCTTTAGATACGCAGTATTTT
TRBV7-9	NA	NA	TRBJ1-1	CASSSDWGRGLVDTEAFF	TGTGCCAGCAGCTCCGATTGGGGGCGAGGGTTAGTGGACACTGAAGCTTTCTTT
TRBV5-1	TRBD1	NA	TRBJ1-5	CASSLGPGTGNQPQHF	TGCGCCAGCAGCTTGGGGCCCGGGACAGGTAATCAGCCCCAGCATTTT
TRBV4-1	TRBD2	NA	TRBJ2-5	CASSQGPGGGGETQYF	TGCGCCAGCAGCCAAGGTCCCGGGGGCGGGGGGGAGACCCAGTACTTC
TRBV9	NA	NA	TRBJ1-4	CASSVAEGRIGEKLFF	TGTGCCAGCAGCGTAGCTGAGGGTCGGATTGGGGAAAAACTGTTTTTT
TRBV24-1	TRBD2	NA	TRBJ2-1	CATSDPLAGKNNEQFF	TGTGCCACCAGTGATCCCCTAGCGGGGAAAAACAATGAGCAGTTCTTC
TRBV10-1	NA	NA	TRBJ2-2	CASSQGPGELFF	TGCGCCAGCAGCCAGGGGCCCGGGGAGCTGTTTTTT
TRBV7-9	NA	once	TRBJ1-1	CASSLVAPRGRSEAFF	TGTGCCAGCAGCTTAGTGGCACCTCGGGGTCGCTCTGAAGCTTTCTTT
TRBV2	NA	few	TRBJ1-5	CASSIDWGGNQPQHF	TGTGCCAGCAGTATTGATTGGGGAGGCAATCAGCCCCAGCATTTT
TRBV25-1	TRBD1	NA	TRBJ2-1	CASSGWTGVDNEQFF	TGTGCCAGCAGTGGCTGGACAGGGGTAGACAATGAGCAGTTCTTC
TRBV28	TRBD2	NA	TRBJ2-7	CASRLGGTAYEQYF	TGTGCCAGCAGGCTGGGAGGGACCGCCTACGAGCAGTACTTC
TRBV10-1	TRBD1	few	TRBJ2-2	CASSRDSSNTGELFF	TGCGCCAGCTCCCGGGACAGCTCGAACACCGGGGAGCTGTTTTTT
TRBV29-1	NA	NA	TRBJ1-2	CSALRGSSGYTF	TGCAGCGCCTTAAGGGGGTCGTCGGGCTACACCTTC